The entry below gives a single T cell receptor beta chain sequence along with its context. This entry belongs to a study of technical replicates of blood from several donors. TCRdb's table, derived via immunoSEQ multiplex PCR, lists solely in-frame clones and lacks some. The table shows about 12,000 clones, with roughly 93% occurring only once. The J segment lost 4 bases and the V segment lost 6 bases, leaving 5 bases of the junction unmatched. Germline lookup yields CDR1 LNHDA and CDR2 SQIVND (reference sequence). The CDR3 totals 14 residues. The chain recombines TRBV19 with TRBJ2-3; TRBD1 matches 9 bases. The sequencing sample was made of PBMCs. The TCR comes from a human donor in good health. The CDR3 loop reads CASSRQGGSDTQYF. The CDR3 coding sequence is TGTGCCAGTAGCAGACAGGGGGGGTCAGATACGCAGTATTTT.